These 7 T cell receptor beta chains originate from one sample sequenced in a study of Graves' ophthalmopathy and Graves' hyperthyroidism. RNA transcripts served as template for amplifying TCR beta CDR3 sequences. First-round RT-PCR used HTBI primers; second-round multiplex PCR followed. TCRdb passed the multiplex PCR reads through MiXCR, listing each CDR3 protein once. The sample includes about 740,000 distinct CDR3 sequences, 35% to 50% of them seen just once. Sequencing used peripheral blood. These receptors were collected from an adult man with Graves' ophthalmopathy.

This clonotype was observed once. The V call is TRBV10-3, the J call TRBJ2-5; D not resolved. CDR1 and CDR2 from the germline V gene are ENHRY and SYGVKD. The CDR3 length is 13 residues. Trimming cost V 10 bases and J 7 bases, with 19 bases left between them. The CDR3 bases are TGTGCCAGCTCACCAAGCAGTCGCGGGACCCAGTACTTC. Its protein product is CASSPSSRGTQYF.

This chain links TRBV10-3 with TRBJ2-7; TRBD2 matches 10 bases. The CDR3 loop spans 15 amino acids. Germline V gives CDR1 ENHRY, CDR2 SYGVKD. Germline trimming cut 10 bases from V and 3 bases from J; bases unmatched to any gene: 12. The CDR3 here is CASRGGLAEIYEQYF. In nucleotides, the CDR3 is TGTGCCAGCAGAGGCGGACTAGCGGAAATCTACGAGCAGTACTTC.

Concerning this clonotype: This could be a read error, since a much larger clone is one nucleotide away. The CDR3 region is CASGGDGGNQPQHF. The DNA for the CDR3 is TGTGCCAGCGGGGGGGACGGGGGCAATCAGCCCCAGCATTTT. The chain links TRBV7-2 to TRBJ1-5; the D gene is possibly TRBD1 (5 bases). This CDR3 has 14 amino acids. The V end was cut by 8 bases, the J end by 2 bases, with 13 bases between. CDR1 is SGHTA, CDR2 FQGNSA, per germline.

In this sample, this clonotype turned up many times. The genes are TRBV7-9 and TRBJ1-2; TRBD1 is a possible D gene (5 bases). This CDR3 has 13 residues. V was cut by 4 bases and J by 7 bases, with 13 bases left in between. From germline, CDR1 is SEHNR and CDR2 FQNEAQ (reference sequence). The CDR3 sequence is CASSSDSRRGYTF. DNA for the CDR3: TGTGCCAGCAGCTCCGACAGTCGCCGTGGCTACACCTTC.

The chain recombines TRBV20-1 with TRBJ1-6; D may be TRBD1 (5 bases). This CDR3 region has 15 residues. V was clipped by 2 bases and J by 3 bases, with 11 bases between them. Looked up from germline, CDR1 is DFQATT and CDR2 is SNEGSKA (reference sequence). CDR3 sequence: CSARIQGIYNSPLHF. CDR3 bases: TGCAGTGCTAGAATCCAGGGTATCTATAATTCACCCCTCCACTTT.

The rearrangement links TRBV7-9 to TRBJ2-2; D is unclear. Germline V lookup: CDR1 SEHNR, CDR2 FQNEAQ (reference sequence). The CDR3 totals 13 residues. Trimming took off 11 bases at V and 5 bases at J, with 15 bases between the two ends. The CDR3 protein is CAWSAPETGELFF. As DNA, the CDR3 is TGTGCCTGGAGTGCCCCGGAGACCGGGGAGCTGTTTTTT.

The CDR3 nucleotides read TGTGCCAGCAGTTACGGGGGGGGATTGCGGACTGAAGCTTTCTTT. It codes for CASSYGGGLRTEAFF. The chain couples TRBV2 to TRBJ1-1; D may be TRBD1 (5 bases). CDR1 and CDR2 from the germline V gene are SNHLY and FYNNEI. This CDR3 has 15 residues. V lost 5 bases and J lost 5, with 18 bases in between.